This TCR beta chain was documented in a study of OX40 agonist ivuxolimab in advanced cancers. Study overall: With ivuxolimab, an agonistic anti-OX40 (CD134) antibody, patients were treated.

The assay was immunoSEQ multiplex PCR, and TCRdb's table has in-frame clones only and misses some. The sample yields about 50,000 clones, 75% to 95% seen once. V gave up 4 bases and J gave up 9 bases; unmatched junction bases: 15. The length of the CDR3 is 15 residues. The germline V gene encodes CDR1 SGHDT and CDR2 YYEEEE. Findings of the study overall: Expanded peripheral T cells had an undetermined antigen specificity. CD4+ and CD8+ T cells in blood underwent clonal expansion by week 6 at 0.1 to 3.0 mg/kg.

As regards this clone: The antigen is unknown.

The receptor was derived from an adult with an advanced solid tumor such as melanoma, head and neck, liver or kidney cancer. This rearrangement joins TRBV5-6 to TRBJ1-1; 7 bases map to TRBD1. The source material was CD4+ or CD8+ T cells sorted from blood, sampled in a trial of the OX40 agonist ivuxolimab. The CDR3 nucleotides read TGTGCCAGCAGCCCAGGCCCCACAGGGGCGGTCAAAGCTTTCTTT. Its translation: CASSPGPTGAVKAFF.